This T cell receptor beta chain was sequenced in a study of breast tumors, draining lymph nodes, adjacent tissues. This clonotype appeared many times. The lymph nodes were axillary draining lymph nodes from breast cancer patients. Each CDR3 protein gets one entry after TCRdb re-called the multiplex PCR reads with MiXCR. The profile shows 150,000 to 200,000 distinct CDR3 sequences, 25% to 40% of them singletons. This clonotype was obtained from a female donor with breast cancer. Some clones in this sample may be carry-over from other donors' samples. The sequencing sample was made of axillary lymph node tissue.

The CDR3 DNA follows: TGTGCCAGCAGCCGGGGGGACACCTCTAACTATGGCTACACCTTC. Translation: CASSRGDTSNYGYTF. The chain couples TRBV7-9 to TRBJ1-2, with D maybe TRBD1 (6 bases). V lost 5 bases and J lost 0, with 13 bases in between. Germline V gives CDR1 SEHNR, CDR2 FQNEAQ (reference sequence). This CDR3 has 15 amino acids.